The 27 T cell receptor beta chains below were found in one sample sequenced in a study of T cells in Graves' hyperthyroidism and ophthalmopathy. Amplified TCR beta CDR3 regions came from RNA transcripts. The study used the HTBI primer set for a first-round RT-PCR of the TCR CDR3. TCRdb reprocessed the multiplex PCR reads with MiXCR, giving one entry per CDR3 protein. In the table there are under 450,000 distinct CDR3 sequences, roughly 12% of which are singletons. Sample: blood. Receptors originate from a man aged 25 to 40 with Graves' hyperthyroidism that later progressed to Graves' ophthalmopathy.

This clonotype was seen a handful of times. V and J are TRBV4-1 and TRBJ1-5; D perhaps matches TRBD1 (6 bases). Germline V gene lookup returns CDR1 MGHRA and CDR2 YSYEKL. CDR3 length: 15 amino acids. V gave up 2 bases and J gave up 2 bases, with 10 bases separating them. CDR3 amino acids: CASSQWGAGNQPQHF. CDR3 DNA: TGCGCCAGCAGCCAATGGGGGGCAGGCAATCAGCCCCAGCATTTT.

This clonotype was seen many times. V and J are TRBV28 and TRBJ2-4; D not certain. Trimming cost V 2 bases and J 0 bases, with 11 bases left between them. Per the germline V gene, CDR1 is MDHEN and CDR2 is SYDVKM. The CDR3 consists of 16 residues. CDR3 nucleotides: TGTGCCAGCAGTTTAGATCAGGTCCTAGCCAAAAACATTCAGTACTTC. Translating it yields CASSLDQVLAKNIQYF.

This clonotype was observed many times. V gene TRBV6-1 combines with J gene TRBJ2-3; 9 bases map to TRBD1. This CDR3 has 14 amino acids. CDR1 is MNHNS and CDR2 is SASEGT in the germline V gene. Germline trimming cut 3 bases from V and 6 bases from J; bases unmatched to any gene: 4. CDR3 bases: TGTGCCAGCAGTGATGGGGACAGGGTGGATACGCAGTATTTT. It is translated as CASSDGDRVDTQYF.

In its sample, this clonotype was seen many times. An end of the junction does not agree with germline; a read error may underlie this. V gene TRBV7-9 combines with J gene TRBJ2-7, with a tentative D call TRBD2 (7 bases). The CDR3 covers 14 residues. From germline, CDR1 is SEHNR and CDR2 FQNEAQ (reference sequence). The CDR3 loop is CASRLGGGRYEQYF. CDR3 sequence (DNA): TGTGCCAGCAGATTAGGGGGGGGGCGCTACGAGCAGTACTTC.

The J gene is TRBJ1-2, the V gene TRBV18; a weak D match, TRBD1 (5 bases). The CDR3 totals 15 residues. Germline-derived CDR1 and CDR2 are KGHSH and LQKENI. V was shortened by 3 bases and J by 5 bases, with 16 bases between the two germline ends. CDR3: CASSPLSQGLYGYTF. The CDR3 DNA reads TGTGCCAGCTCACCGCTGTCCCAGGGCCTTTATGGCTACACCTTC.

This chain uses TRBV19 with TRBJ2-2; TRBD2 matches 8 bases. This CDR3 is built from 15 residues. Germline values: CDR1 LNHDA, CDR2 SQIVND (reference sequence). Trimming at V came to 6 bases and at J to 3 bases, leaving 6 bases not matched to a gene. The CDR3 sequence is CASRPGTSDTGELFF. In DNA, the CDR3 is TGTGCCAGTAGGCCCGGGACTAGTGACACCGGGGAGCTGTTTTTT.

This clonotype was counted at least ten times. The chain recombines TRBV6-1 with TRBJ1-2; D not certain. CDR3 size: 13 residues. The V end lost 5 bases, the J end lost 8 bases, and 15 bases lay between the germline ends. The germline CDR1 and CDR2 sequences are MNHNS and SASEGT. The CDR3 protein is CASSSSGLGGYTF. The CDR3 DNA reads TGTGCCAGCAGTTCGTCGGGCCTGGGAGGCTACACCTTC.

The sample holds many counts of this clonotype. This chain links TRBV27 with TRBJ2-7; tentatively, D is TRBD1 (5 bases). The CDR3 is 17 residues long. Germline V lookup: CDR1 MNHEY, CDR2 SMNVEV (reference sequence). Trimming left V 5 bases short and J 4 bases short, with 24 bases between. The CDR3 region is CASSPLLGHHQSYEQYF. CDR3 nucleotide sequence: TGTGCCAGCAGTCCCCTTCTTGGACACCATCAGTCGTACGAGCAGTACTTC.

This clonotype was counted between two and nine times. The CDR3 loop is CASAGTGYHEQYF. The CDR3 DNA sequence: TGTGCCAGCGCCGGGACAGGGTACCACGAGCAGTACTTC. This chain joins TRBV27 and TRBJ2-7, with 9 bases matching TRBD1. The CDR3 totals 13 residues. CDR1 and CDR2 from the germline V gene are MNHEY and SMNVEV (reference sequence). With 8 bases clipped from V and 5 bases from J, the junction kept 7 bases outside the gene matches.

Ten or more counts support this clonotype. V is TRBV28 and J is TRBJ2-4; no reliable D call. CDR3 length: 15 amino acids. The germline V gene has CDR1 MDHEN and CDR2 SYDVKM. With 3 bases removed from V and 0 bases from J, the gap between germline ends came to 9 bases. The CDR3 sequence: CASSLLSKAKNIQYF. As DNA, the CDR3 is TGTGCCAGCAGTTTGCTTTCCAAAGCCAAAAACATTCAGTACTTC.

The rearrangement links TRBV5-1 to TRBJ2-1; 9 bases map to TRBD1. The V and J ends lost 5 bases and 3 bases, in that order; junction bases with no gene match: 6. This CDR3 is 15 amino acids long. From germline, CDR1 is SGHRS and CDR2 YFSETQ. This CDR3 reads CASSPQGAGYNEQFF. CDR3 nucleotide sequence: TGCGCCAGCAGTCCACAGGGGGCCGGCTACAATGAGCAGTTCTTC.

This clonotype was seen ten or more times. The chain employs TRBV3-1 and TRBJ1-2; 7 bases are shared with TRBD1. Germline V gene sequence: CDR1 LGHDT, CDR2 YNNKEL (reference sequence). The CDR3 runs 13 residues. V was pared by 2 bases and J by 7 bases, with 4 bases of the junction left unmatched. The CDR3 is CASSQPTGSGYTF. The CDR3 DNA sequence: TGTGCCAGCAGCCAACCGACAGGGTCTGGCTACACCTTC.

The rearrangement joins TRBV20-1 to TRBJ2-7, with D perhaps TRBD1 (5 bases). CDR1 is DFQATT, CDR2 SNEGSKA, per germline (reference sequence). This CDR3 has 13 amino acids. V was trimmed by 6 bases and J by 3 bases, leaving 15 bases between them. CDR3: CSAPSQGIYEQYF. The CDR3 nucleotides are TGCAGTGCACCGAGCCAGGGAATCTACGAGCAGTACTTC.

DNA of the CDR3: TGCGCCACCGCCCCGAAATCTCCGGGACAGGGGCCCTCCTATAATTCACCCCTCCACTTT. It yields the protein CATAPKSPGQGPSYNSPLHF. The chain is built from TRBV4-1 and TRBJ1-6; the match to TRBD1 covers 10 bases. The CDR3 length is 20 residues. V trimming: 10 bases; J trimming: 0 bases; junction bases outside the gene matches: 18. Germline lookup yields CDR1 MGHRA and CDR2 YSYEKL.

This clonotype appeared many times. The chain uses TRBV20-1 and TRBJ2-1; D gene uncertain. The CDR3 extends over 12 amino acids. Trimming removed 4 bases at V and 4 bases at J, with 8 bases between. In germline, CDR1 is DFQATT, CDR2 SNEGSKA (reference sequence). The CDR3 coding sequence is TGCAGTGCTACCGACTCATACAATGAGCAGTTCTTC. This sequence encodes CSATDSYNEQFF.

At least ten counts were recorded for this clonotype. The genes are TRBV12-3 or TRBV12-4 and TRBJ1-1; 10 bases are shared with TRBD1. This CDR3 has 15 residues. Losses at the gene ends were 3 bases for V and 0 bases for J; bases not matched to a gene: 1. The chain's CDR3 is CASSLGTGVNTEAFF. The CDR3 nucleotides are TGTGCCAGCAGTTTGGGGACAGGGGTGAACACTGAAGCTTTCTTT.

This clonotype was found many times. The chain is built from TRBV12-3 or TRBV12-4 and TRBJ1-2; D possibly corresponds to TRBD1 (6 bases). The length of the CDR3 is 13 residues. The germline V and J ends were trimmed by 5 bases and 5 bases, with 12 bases remaining between them. The DNA of the CDR3 is TGTGCCAGCAGTCCGGGACACTTTTATGGCTACACCTTC. Protein: CASSPGHFYGYTF.

This clonotype was seen at least ten times. The V and J genes are TRBV11-2 and TRBJ2-7, with D unresolved. V lost 4 bases, J lost 0 bases, and 13 bases lay in between. This CDR3 spans 15 amino acids. Germline V gene sequence: CDR1 SGHAT, CDR2 FQNNGV. CDR3 protein: CASSSAPGDSYEQYF. The CDR3 DNA reads TGTGCCAGCAGCTCAGCTCCAGGAGACTCCTACGAGCAGTACTTC.

There are many counts of this clonotype. The rearrangement links TRBV3-1 to TRBJ1-1; 7 positions agree with TRBD1. The CDR3 runs 15 residues. Looked up from germline, CDR1 is LGHDT and CDR2 is YNNKEL (reference sequence). Trimming at V came to 0 bases and at J to 10 bases, leaving 11 bases not matched to a gene. The CDR3 coding sequence is TGTGCCAGCAGCCAAGATGCGGCCAGGGGGTGGGCAGCTTTCTTT. It codes for CASSQDAARGWAAFF. Looking up the rest from reference TRBV3-1 and TRBJ1-1 gives the full variable domain: DTAVSQTPKYLVTQMGNDKSIKCEQNLGHDTMYWYKQDSKKFLKIMFSYNNKELIINETVPNRFSPKSPDKAHLNLHINSLELGDSAVYFCASSQDAARGWAAFFGQGTRLTVV.

This rearrangement joins TRBV24-1 to TRBJ1-5, with D possibly being TRBD1 (6 bases). The CDR3 extends over 13 amino acids. The germline V and J ends were trimmed by 7 bases and 7 bases, with 13 bases remaining between them. From germline, CDR1 is KGHDR and CDR2 SFDVKD. The CDR3: CATSSGDWQPQHF. Written as DNA, the CDR3 is TGTGCCACCAGCTCAGGGGATTGGCAGCCCCAGCATTTT.

This clonotype has just a few counts. The chain joins TRBV28 to TRBJ2-2, with TRBD2 matching 7 bases. The CDR3 runs 14 residues. Germline-derived CDR1 and CDR2 are MDHEN and SYDVKM. The V segment lost 4 bases and the J segment 4 bases; nucleotides outside the gene matches: 3. CDR3 coding DNA: TGTGCCAGCAGTTCTTGGGAGGGCACCGGGGAGCTGTTTTTT. Translated: CASSSWEGTGELFF.

The chain couples TRBV18 to TRBJ1-6; D uncertain. Germline assignment: CDR1 KGHSH and CDR2 LQKENI. Trimming left V 5 bases short and J 4 bases short, with 9 bases between. This CDR3 has 14 amino acids. The CDR3 sequence: CASSGPDYNSPLHF. In DNA form, the CDR3 reads TGTGCCAGCTCAGGGCCGGATTATAATTCACCCCTCCACTTT.

The chain recombines TRBV28 with TRBJ1-3; D call uncertain. Germline lookup yields CDR1 MDHEN and CDR2 SYDVKM. Trimming stripped 3 bases from V and 9 bases from J, with 12 bases between. The CDR3 is 13 residues long. CDR3 DNA: TGTGCCAGCAGTTTGGTGGGGTTTGGCACCATATATTTT. As protein: CASSLVGFGTIYF.

In the case of this clonotype: At one of its ends the junction is not consistent with the germline gene, which may arise from a read error. The rearrangement joins TRBV11-2 to TRBJ2-5; TRBD1 matches 7 bases. This CDR3 is built from 15 residues. The germline V gene encodes CDR1 SGHAT and CDR2 FQNNGV. In DNA form, the CDR3 reads TGTGCCAGCAGAATACCGGGGACAGTCCAAGAGACCCAGTGCTTC. Its protein product is CASRIPGTVQETQCF. Supplemented by reference TRBV11-2 and TRBJ2-5, the full variable domain reads EAGVAQSPRYKIIEKRQSVAFWCNPISGHATLYWYQQILGQGPKLLIQFQNNGVVDDSQLPKDRFSAERLKGVDSTLKIQPAKLEDSAVYLCASRIPGTVQETQCFGPGTRLLVL.

This clonotype occurred many times. This sequence joins TRBV12-3 or TRBV12-4 and TRBJ2-7; the match to TRBD1 covers 9 bases. V was pared by 4 bases and J by 5 bases, with 9 bases of the junction left unmatched. The CDR3 runs 15 residues. The CDR3 DNA is TGTGCCAGCAGTTCCCGGGACAGGGTTATCAACGAGCAGTACTTC. As protein: CASSSRDRVINEQYF.

This clonotype was seen repeatedly, ten times or more. The V and J genes are TRBV11-2 and TRBJ2-5; TRBD2 is a possible D gene (7 bases). The germline gives CDR1 SGHAT, CDR2 FQNNGV. This CDR3 region has 13 residues. V gave up 5 bases and J gave up 5 bases, with 12 bases separating them. As DNA, the CDR3 is TGTGCCAGCAGCAGGGGGGGCCGGGAGACCCAGTACTTC. Protein sequence: CASSRGGRETQYF. Using reference TRBV11-2 and TRBJ2-5 for the parts outside the CDR3, the full variable domain is EAGVAQSPRYKIIEKRQSVAFWCNPISGHATLYWYQQILGQGPKLLIQFQNNGVVDDSQLPKDRFSAERLKGVDSTLKIQPAKLEDSAVYLCASSRGGRETQYFGPGTRLLVL.

CDR3 DNA: TGTGCCATCAGTGGGGGGCACAGGGGGCCCCGGAGGACTGAAGCTTTCTTT. It encodes CAISGGHRGPRRTEAFF. This rearrangement joins TRBV10-3 to TRBJ1-1; TRBD1 aligns across 9 bases. This CDR3 has 17 amino acids. V was clipped by 4 bases and J by 5 bases; unmatched bases: 14. Germline V gene lookup returns CDR1 ENHRY and CDR2 SYGVKD.